A single sample is the source of the 2 T cell receptor beta chains below, sequenced in a study of beta chain features in type 1 diabetes. Study-level results: Type 1 diabetes patients showed a moderate but significant shortening of TCRB CDR3s in all four CD4+ subsets.

Sequenced material consisted of expressed TCRB transcripts (all of the isolated RNA was reverse transcribed). Here immunoSEQ multiplex PCR was the method, and the copy in TCRdb shows in-frame clones only, minus some. The table includes around 710,000 clones, around 11% detected once. These receptors have no identified antigens. The sequenced sample was naive CD4+ T cells from blood. The receptors shown here come from a man aged 30-40 years with type 1 diabetes.

The chain links TRBV18 to TRBJ2-5, with D perhaps assigned TRBD1 or TRBD2 (5 bases each). CDR1 and CDR2 from the germline V gene are KGHSH and LQKENI. Trimming cost V 2 bases and J 2 bases, with 15 bases left between them. There are 16 residues in the CDR3. In DNA form, the CDR3 reads TGTGCCAGCTCACCATGGCGGACACTAGAACAAGAGACCCAGTACTTC. Protein sequence: CASSPWRTLEQETQYF.

As concerns this clone: The identical CDR3 is also encoded by other nucleotide sequences in the sample. The CDR3 region is CASSPQGNYGYTF. The CDR3 nucleotides read TGTGCCAGCAGTCCCCAAGGGAACTATGGCTACACCTTC. This rearrangement joins TRBV27 to TRBJ1-2; D remains ambiguous. This CDR3 contains 13 residues. V was pared by 5 bases and J by 2 bases, with 9 bases between. CDR1 is MNHEY and CDR2 is SMNVEV in the germline V gene (reference sequence).